This entry lists 2 T cell receptor beta chains sequenced from one sample in a study of OX40 agonist ivuxolimab in advanced cancers. The repertoire was sequenced with immunoSEQ multiplex PCR; TCRdb's copy has only in-frame clones and lacks some. The sample includes around 53,000 clones, almost 90% of them seen just once. Sequences were derived from CD4+ or CD8+ T cells sorted from blood, sampled in a trial of the OX40 agonist ivuxolimab. Receptors originate from an adult with an advanced solid tumor such as melanoma, head and neck, liver or kidney cancer.

This clone has only one observation. This sequence joins TRBV10-3 and TRBJ1-1; D unclear. The ends were cut back, 4 bases at V and 1 base at J, with 7 bases in the middle. This CDR3 spans 13 amino acids. Germline loops: CDR1 ENHRY, CDR2 SYGVKD. The CDR3 nucleotides are TGTGCCATCAGTGCCCCACGGAACACTGAAGCTTTCTTT. Protein: CAISAPRNTEAFF.

The chain links TRBV5-5 to TRBJ1-2; D gene uncertain. Germline values: CDR1 SGHKS, CDR2 YYEKEE (reference sequence). V was cut by 0 bases and J by 2 bases, with 5 bases left in between. This CDR3 is built from 13 residues. Here the CDR3 DNA reads TGTGCCAGCAGCTTGGCCGGCAACTATGGCTACACCTTC. Amino acids: CASSLAGNYGYTF.